This T cell receptor beta chain was sequenced in a study of blood T cell repertoires in COVID-19. Study at large: Researchers got acute and convalescent COVID-19 samples from the United States, Italy and Spain. PBMCs, B-cell-depleted T cells, or T cells provided the cDNA or gDNA that made up the material.

The J segment lost 6 bases and the V segment lost 3 bases, leaving 2 bases of the junction unmatched. The CDR3 length is 14 residues. CDR1 is MGHDK, CDR2 SYGVNS, per germline. Authors' data handling: Reference gene primer amplification gave estimated nucleated cell counts. TCRdb's table, derived via immunoSEQ multiplex PCR, lists solely in-frame clones and lacks some. Clone size and the V and J calls come from that table; the DNA yielded D and trimming. The data show 350,000 to 450,000 clones, with about 90% seen just once and under 3% held by the top ten. A Seattle source enrolled patients during active infection and followed them longitudinally.

The V and J genes are TRBV25-1 and TRBJ1-4, with 9 bases aligning to TRBD1. This receptor was obtained from a woman in her sixties or seventies with COVID-19, enrolled during active disease. Sequencing input: peripheral blood. The CDR3 DNA is TGTGCCAGCAGTGAGTGGGACAGGGATGAAAAACTGTTTTTT. This translates into CASSEWDRDEKLFF.